What follows are 22 T cell receptor beta chains derived from one specimen sequenced in a study of tumor and adjacent non-tumor tissue in lung cancer. A modified ARM-PCR protocol with three rounds of nested PCR amplified TCRbeta. TCRdb processed the multiplex PCR reads anew with MiXCR; each CDR3 protein has one entry. Of 90,000 to 110,000 distinct CDR3 sequences in the sample, around 57% were seen once. RNA was extracted from bulk tissue without any cell sorting. The normal lung tissue was taken more than 3 cm from the tumor edge. The specimen was distant non-tumor lung tissue. Every receptor here comes from a man between 60 and 70 years old with non-small cell lung cancer.

The V call is TRBV14, the J call TRBJ1-6; weak D call: TRBD1 (6 bases). In germline, CDR1 is SGHDN, CDR2 FVKESK. The CDR3 totals 13 residues. The V end lost 4 bases, the J end lost 13 bases, and 14 bases lay between the germline ends. CDR3 loop: CASSRIRGDPLHF. DNA for the CDR3: TGTGCCAGCAGCCGGATCAGGGGTGACCCCCTCCACTTT.

Regarding this clonotype: One base away lies a much larger clone, so this may be a sequencing read error. V usage is TRBV20-1 and J usage is TRBJ2-1; 9 positions agree with TRBD1. CDR3 size: 11 residues. Germline V gives CDR1 DFQATT, CDR2 SNEGSKA (reference sequence). CDR3 amino acids: CSADRGEEQSF. The DNA of the CDR3 is TGCAGTGCTGACAGGGGGGAGGAGCAGTCCTTC.

This clonotype was recorded only once. The final CDR3 position lacks the conserved phenylalanine or tryptophan, pointing to a likely read error. J is TRBJ2-7 and V is TRBV11-3; TRBD2 agrees at 9 bases. The CDR3 length is 15 residues. Germline loops: CDR1 SGHNT, CDR2 YENEEA. The J segment lost 0 bases and the V segment lost 6 bases, leaving 6 bases of the junction unmatched. The CDR3 loop is CASRRASGNSYEQYL. CDR3 DNA: TGTGCCAGCAGGAGGGCTAGCGGGAACTCCTACGAGCAGTACTTG.

The table lists this clonotype with a few counts. A read error may explain this, as a much larger clone is one base away. The chain carries TRBV29-1 and TRBJ2-2; 7 positions agree with TRBD1. The ends lost 5 bases at V and 8 bases at J; junction bases unmatched: 8. CDR3 length: 13 amino acids. Germline V gene sequence: CDR1 SQVTM, CDR2 ANQGSEA. This chain's CDR3 is CSVSVTGLGELFF. The DNA of the CDR3 is TGCAGCGTTTCCGTGACAGGGTTAGGGGAGCTGTTTTTT.

This clonotype has just a few counts. This clone may be a read error of a much larger clone one base away. No conserved phenylalanine or tryptophan is present at the end of the CDR3, so a read error is the likely explanation. The chain carries TRBV29-1 and TRBJ1-1; TRBD1 might be the D (5 bases). Germline assignment: CDR1 SQVTM and CDR2 ANQGSEA. V was shortened by 6 bases and J by 5 bases, with 19 bases between the two germline ends. The CDR3 spans 14 residues. The DNA for the CDR3 is TGCAGCGTCTCCGTGTTGGGGGGGGGGACTGAAGCTTTCCTT. Translation: CSVSVLGGGTEAFL.

This chain connects TRBV11-1 to TRBJ2-3, with D perhaps matching TRBD2 (6 bases). Germline assignment: CDR1 SGHAT and CDR2 FQDESV (reference sequence). The CDR3 loop spans 15 amino acids. With 6 bases removed from V and 15 bases from J, the gap between germline ends came to 28 bases. The CDR3 sequence is CASSRDLTSTDKQYF. CDR3 in DNA: TGTGCCAGCAGTCGGGACTTAACTAGCACAGATAAGCAATATTTT.

The rearrangement links TRBV20-1 to TRBJ1-2, with D hard to call. Germline CDR1 DFQATT, CDR2 SNEGSKA (reference sequence). The V and J ends lost 5 bases and 5 bases respectively, with 12 bases between them. This CDR3 has 12 residues. The CDR3, as DNA: TGCAGTGCTTGTACGGAGAGGTATGGCTACACCTTC. As protein: CSACTERYGYTF.

The table lists this clonotype with a count of one. One end of the junction varies from germline; a read error may be responsible. The rearrangement joins TRBV5-4 to TRBJ2-3; tentative D call: TRBD2 (5 bases). Per germline, CDR1 SGHNT and CDR2 YYREEE (reference sequence). This CDR3 spans 16 amino acids. For the CDR3, the DNA is TGTACCAGCAGCGTGAGACTCCCGACTAACACAGATACGCACTATTTT. Protein sequence: CTSSVRLPTNTDTHYF. Variable domain in full (rest from reference TRBV5-4 and TRBJ2-3): ETGVTQSPTHLIKTRGQQVTLRCSSQSGHNTVSWYQQALGQGPQFIFQYYREEENGRGNFPPRFSGLQFPNYSSELNVNALELDDSALYLCTSSVRLPTNTDTHYFGPGTRLTVL.

This rearrangement joins TRBV11-2 to TRBJ2-3; the D gene is possibly TRBD1 (5 bases). This CDR3 is 15 amino acids long. The germline V gene encodes CDR1 SGHAT and CDR2 FQNNGV. Trimming removed 0 bases at V and 5 bases at J, with 12 bases between. CDR3 sequence: CASSLEDTAIDTQYF. The CDR3 nucleotides are TGTGCCAGCAGCTTAGAGGACACGGCCATAGATACGCAGTATTTT.

This rearrangement joins TRBV4-1 to TRBJ2-1; D may match TRBD1 or TRBD2 (6 bases each). The length of the CDR3 is 13 residues. The V end lost 10 bases, the J end lost 8 bases, and 18 bases lay between the germline ends. The germline CDR1 and CDR2 sequences are MGHRA and YSYEKL. The CDR3 region is CATRYTGGHEQFF. The CDR3 DNA reads as TGCGCCACCAGGTACACTGGGGGGCATGAGCAGTTCTTC.

This clonotype was recorded a few times. This could be a read error, since a much larger clone is one nucleotide away. The CDR3 end shows no conserved phenylalanine or tryptophan, and so a read error is likely. CDR3 protein: CASSYSREFSTLHS. The CDR3 DNA reads as TGTGCCAGCAGTTACTCCAGGGAGTTTTCAACCCTCCACTCT. The rearrangement joins TRBV6-5 to TRBJ1-6; maybe TRBD1 (5 bases). Per germline, CDR1 MNHEY and CDR2 SVGAGI. CDR3 size: 14 residues.

This chain links TRBV10-3 with TRBJ2-2; the match to TRBD2 covers 12 bases. V shed 7 bases and J 2 bases; nucleotides not matched to a gene: 5. This CDR3 spans 16 amino acids. Germline values: CDR1 ENHRY, CDR2 SYGVKD. CDR3 protein: CAIKASGRANTGELFF. The DNA for the CDR3 is TGTGCCATCAAGGCTAGCGGGAGGGCCAACACCGGGGAGCTGTTTTTT.

This clonotype was observed many times. The chain joins TRBV25-1 to TRBJ2-7; 7 positions agree with TRBD1. The trim removed 8 bases at V and 7 bases at J, leaving 20 bases unmatched. There are 16 residues in the CDR3. Per germline, CDR1 MGHDK and CDR2 SYGVNS. CDR3: CASSNPGQSTSGEQYF. The CDR3 region has the DNA TGTGCCAGCTCTAACCCGGGACAGTCAACCTCGGGGGAGCAGTACTTC.

With respect to this clonotype: This clone may be a read error of a much larger clone one base away. The genes are TRBV7-9 and TRBJ1-1; no reliable D call. The CDR3 extends over 14 amino acids. Per the germline V gene, CDR1 is SEHNR and CDR2 is FQNEAQ (reference sequence). Trimming removed 2 bases at V and 7 bases at J, with 14 bases between. CDR3 DNA: TGTGCCAGCAGCTTACCGATCAGCACCAATGAAGCTTTCTTT. It is translated as CASSLPISTNEAFF.

As regards this clonotype: Possible read error: a much larger clone is one base away. The V call is TRBV12-5, the J call TRBJ2-1; D gene ambiguous. Trimming stripped 7 bases from V and 2 bases from J, with 3 bases between. Per the germline V gene, CDR1 is LGHNT and CDR2 is FRNRAP. The CDR3 extends over 11 amino acids. The CDR3 DNA reads TGTGCTAGTGAGGCCTACAATGAGCAGTTCTTC. This codes for CASEAYNEQFF.

The chain is built from TRBV11-2 and TRBJ2-3; D perhaps matches TRBD2 (5 bases). The germline gives CDR1 SGHAT, CDR2 FQNNGV. The CDR3 length is 14 residues. The CDR3 DNA reads as TGTGCTAACAGCTCCACCCCTAGACTATATACGCAGTATTTT. This codes for CANSSTPRLYTQYF.

The sample holds one count of this clonotype. Given a much more abundant clone one base away, this may be a read error. The rearrangement uses TRBV5-1 and TRBJ2-4; weak D call: TRBD2 (5 bases). The CDR3 runs to 16 residues. Germline CDR1 reads SGHRS; CDR2 reads YFSETQ. V dropped 1 base and J dropped 2 bases, with 13 bases sitting between them. CDR3 sequence (DNA): TGCGCCAGCAGCTTGTCGGGGTCGGTAACCAAAAACATTCAGTACTTC. Translating gives CASSLSGSVTKNIQYF.

A remark on this clonotype: One end of the junction fails to match germline, which may point to a read error. This chain uses TRBV6-1 with TRBJ1-6; no definite D call. The CDR3 totals 13 residues. Germline CDR1 reads MNHNS; CDR2 reads SASEGT. The DNA of the CDR3 is TGTGCCAGCAGTGAAGCTCGCCGTTCATCCCTCCACTTT. Protein product: CASSEARRSSLHF.

Concerning this clonotype: One end of the junction varies from germline; a read error may be responsible. This chain joins TRBV20-1 and TRBJ2-7; possibly TRBD2 for D (6 bases). CDR3 length equals 14 residues. The germline gives CDR1 DFQATT, CDR2 SNEGSKA (reference sequence). The CDR3 loop is CSANPGGTSYEQCF. CDR3 nucleotides: TGCAGTGCGAACCCAGGAGGGACGTCCTACGAGCAGTGCTTC.

This clonotype was counted between two and nine times. A much larger clonotype is one base distant, so this may be a read error. The chain couples TRBV6-5 to TRBJ2-7; D possibly corresponds to TRBD1 (5 bases). This CDR3 contains 12 residues. Germline loops: CDR1 MNHEY, CDR2 SVGAGI. V lost 5 bases and J lost 9, with 14 bases in between. CDR3 amino acids: CASSPPIGAQYF. As DNA, the CDR3 is TGTGCCAGCAGTCCTCCCATAGGGGCGCAGTACTTC.

This chain connects TRBV15 to TRBJ1-4; 8 bases agree with TRBD1. Germline assignment: CDR1 LNHNV and CDR2 YYDKDF (reference sequence). V gave up 0 bases and J gave up 8 bases; unmatched junction bases: 17. The CDR3 contains 19 residues. CDR3 bases: TGTGCCACCAGCAGAGATCTGGGACAGGTTTCGCAGGCGAAGGAAAAACTGTTTTTT. Translated: CATSRDLGQVSQAKEKLFF.

This clonotype was seen a few times. This sequence joins TRBV11-1 and TRBJ2-1; 9 nucleotides line up with TRBD2. Trimming cost V 5 bases and J 0 bases; bases outside gene matches: 5. The CDR3 is 16 residues long. The germline gives CDR1 SGHAT, CDR2 FQDESV (reference sequence). CDR3 DNA sequence: TGTGCCAGCAGCCCTCGACTAGCGGTCTCCTACAATGAGCAGTTCTTC. Protein sequence: CASSPRLAVSYNEQFF.